A selection of T cell receptor beta chains follows, all from one sample in a study of shared clonotypes between healthy human individuals. Only in-frame clones appear in the TCRdb table, and some are missing; sequencing was by immunoSEQ multiplex PCR. The sample carries millions of clones, around 95% recorded once. The sequenced sample was naive CD4+ T cells sorted from blood. The receptors stem from a man between 18 and 29 years old in good health. Both conserved end residues are part of each CDR3. Each record gives: V gene, J gene, clone size, D gene, CDR3 protein, CDR3 DNA. The D gene is left open where the match is weak. Not every row has a clone size; where given, it reads once, few, many or a size class.

>TRBV18|TRBJ2-5|NA|NA
CASSQRTNSQETQYF
TGTGCCAGCTCACAAAGGACCAATTCACAAGAGACCCAGTACTTC
>TRBV5-1|TRBJ2-7|NA|NA
CASSGIGHSEQYF
TGCGCCAGCAGCGGAATCGGGCATTCCGAGCAGTACTTC
>TRBV5-5|TRBJ1-5|NA|NA
CASSLSRDVNQPQHF
TGTGCCAGCAGCTTGAGTCGGGACGTTAATCAGCCCCAGCATTTT
>TRBV10-3|TRBJ2-5|NA|NA
CAISDGRQKQETQYF
TGTGCCATCAGTGACGGCCGACAGAAACAAGAGACCCAGTACTTC
>TRBV15|TRBJ2-7|NA|NA
CATSRDSTEQYF
TGTGCCACCAGCAGAGATTCAACCGAGCAGTACTTC
>TRBV11-2|TRBJ1-2|NA|NA
CASSSGRGEGGGYTF
TGTGCCAGCAGCTCGGGCCGGGGGGAAGGCGGTGGCTACACCTTC
>TRBV5-4|TRBJ2-3|NA|TRBD2
CATGGGVADTQYF
TGTGCCACCGGTGGGGGGGTGGCAGATACGCAGTATTTT
>TRBV18|TRBJ2-1|NA|TRBD2
CASSPRWAGGINENEQFF
TGTGCCAGCTCACCAAGGTGGGCGGGGGGAATCAACGAGAATGAGCAGTTCTTC
>TRBV19|TRBJ1-2|NA|NA
CASIGDNYGYTF
TGTGCCAGTATAGGGGATAACTATGGCTACACCTTC
>TRBV27|TRBJ1-6|NA|NA
CASSSSDSPGRNSPLHF
TGTGCCAGCAGTAGCTCTGACAGCCCCGGTAGAAATTCACCCCTCCACTTT
>TRBV10-3|TRBJ2-7|NA|TRBD1
CAISDPWTGDFEQYF
TGTGCCATCAGTGACCCCTGGACAGGGGACTTCGAGCAGTACTTC
>TRBV10-3|TRBJ2-5|NA|NA
CATTGSVEETQYF
TGTGCCACCACAGGGAGTGTGGAAGAGACCCAGTACTTC
>TRBV6-1|TRBJ2-7|NA|NA
CASSGHSEQYF
TGTGCCAGCAGCGGACACTCCGAGCAGTACTTC
>TRBV29-1|TRBJ1-1|NA|NA
CSVHGVSGDLMNTEAFF
TGCAGCGTTCATGGGGTGTCGGGGGACCTAATGAACACTGAAGCTTTCTTT
>TRBV5-1|TRBJ2-7|NA|NA
CASSFEGPYEQYF
TGCGCCAGCAGCTTTGAGGGGCCCTACGAGCAGTACTTC
>TRBV2|TRBJ2-3|NA|NA
CANRVYNTDTQYF
TGTGCCAACAGGGTGTATAACACAGATACGCAGTATTTT
>TRBV10-3|TRBJ1-2|NA|TRBD1
CATTGYYGYTF
TGTGCCACGACAGGGTACTATGGCTACACCTTC
>TRBV9|TRBJ2-2|NA|NA
CASSVEASVNTGELFF
TGTGCCAGCAGCGTAGAGGCATCGGTAAACACCGGGGAGCTGTTTTTT
>TRBV19|TRBJ2-2|NA|NA
CASSIVSGTGELFF
TGTGCCAGTAGTATAGTAAGCGGCACCGGGGAGCTGTTTTTT
>TRBV18|TRBJ2-3|NA|TRBD1
CASSVQGAQDTQYF
TGTGCCAGCTCAGTTCAGGGGGCCCAAGATACGCAGTATTTT
>TRBV6-5|TRBJ2-4|NA|NA
CASSSGTKNIQYF
TGTGCCAGCAGCTCCGGAACCAAAAACATTCAGTACTTC
>TRBV5-1|TRBJ1-1|NA|NA
CASSLLAVNTEAFF
TGCGCCAGCAGCTTGTTGGCAGTGAACACTGAAGCTTTCTTT
>TRBV7-3|TRBJ2-1|NA|NA
CASSLTELAREQFF
TGTGCCAGCAGCTTAACTGAGCTAGCGCGGGAGCAGTTCTTC
>TRBV27|TRBJ2-7|NA|NA
CASSGQSYEQYF
TGTGCCAGCAGTGGACAGAGCTACGAGCAGTACTTC
>TRBV7-2|TRBJ1-3|NA|NA
CASSLRGYAIYF
TGTGCCAGCAGCTTAAGGGGGTACGCCATATATTTT
>TRBV6-1|TRBJ2-2|NA|NA
CASSEGGANTGELFF
TGTGCCAGCAGTGAAGGGGGCGCGAACACCGGGGAGCTGTTTTTT
>TRBV28|TRBJ1-2|NA|TRBD1
CASSFGQGGGYTF
TGTGCCAGCAGTTTCGGACAGGGAGGCGGCTACACCTTC
>TRBV7-2|TRBJ1-2|NA|NA
CASSVASGNYGYTF
TGTGCCAGCAGCGTAGCGTCGGGTAACTATGGCTACACCTTC
>TRBV7-2|TRBJ1-6|NA|TRBD1
CASRRDPPGTVSHSPLHF
TGTGCCAGCAGACGGGACCCCCCAGGGACAGTGTCCCACTCACCCCTCCACTTT
>TRBV19|TRBJ1-1|NA|NA
CASSSQGNTEAFF
TGTGCCAGTAGTTCACAGGGGAACACTGAAGCTTTCTTT
>TRBV30|TRBJ2-5|once|NA
CAWSDETQYF
TGTGCCTGGAGTGACGAGACCCAGTACTTC
>TRBV5-4|TRBJ2-1|NA|TRBD1
CASSPGQGNEQFF
TGTGCCAGCAGCCCGGGACAGGGGAATGAGCAGTTCTTC
>TRBV10-1|TRBJ1-1|NA|TRBD1
CASRTGMNTEAFF
TGCGCCAGCAGGACAGGGATGAACACTGAAGCTTTCTTT
>TRBV29-1|TRBJ2-3|NA|TRBD2
CSVPPGTSGTRADTQYF
TGCAGCGTCCCCCCCGGGACTAGCGGGACACGCGCAGATACGCAGTATTTT
>TRBV10-3|TRBJ2-7|few|NA
CAIRGSYEQYF
TGTGCCATCAGGGGCTCCTACGAGCAGTACTTC
>TRBV30|TRBJ1-1|NA|TRBD1
CAWSGTWQGATEAFF
TGTGCCTGGAGTGGAACTTGGCAGGGGGCGACTGAAGCTTTCTTT
>TRBV27|TRBJ1-1|NA|NA
CASRITGKQAEAFF
TGTGCCAGCAGAATAACAGGGAAGCAAGCTGAAGCTTTCTTT
>TRBV5-1|TRBJ2-2|NA|TRBD2
CASSLQTSGGNTGELFF
TGCGCCAGCAGCTTGCAGACTAGCGGGGGGAACACCGGGGAGCTGTTTTTT
>TRBV5-4|TRBJ1-5|NA|NA
CASSFFGRNQPQHF
TGTGCCAGCAGCTTCTTCGGCCGTAATCAGCCCCAGCATTTT
>TRBV15|TRBJ1-2|NA|NA
CATSTRGGDYGYTF
TGTGCCACCAGCACCAGGGGCGGGGACTATGGCTACACCTTC
>TRBV27|TRBJ2-1|once|TRBD1
CASTLQGAPPDEQFF
TGTGCCAGCACCCTCCAGGGGGCGCCTCCCGATGAGCAGTTCTTC
>TRBV18|TRBJ1-3|NA|NA
CASSGRVASGNTIYF
TGTGCCAGCTCAGGACGGGTAGCCTCTGGAAACACCATATATTTT
>TRBV6-6|TRBJ1-6|NA|TRBD1
CASSRTGENSPLHF
TGTGCCAGCAGCCGGACAGGGGAGAATTCACCCCTCCACTTT
>TRBV29-1|TRBJ1-2|NA|TRBD1
CSARTGYGYTF
TGCAGCGCCCGGACAGGATATGGCTACACCTTC
>TRBV18|TRBJ2-7|NA|NA
CASSPTFLVEQYF
TGTGCCAGCTCACCAACTTTTCTGGTCGAGCAGTACTTC
>TRBV15|TRBJ2-1|NA|TRBD2
CATSRPGGLAVHEQFF
TGTGCCACCAGCAGACCCGGGGGACTAGCGGTTCATGAGCAGTTCTTC
>TRBV10-3|TRBJ1-1|NA|NA
CAIKRGNTEAFF
TGTGCCATCAAACGGGGGAACACTGAAGCTTTCTTT
>TRBV7-2|TRBJ1-1|NA|NA
CASSSQENTEAFF
TGTGCCAGCAGCTCGCAGGAGAACACTGAAGCTTTCTTT
>TRBV10-3|TRBJ2-2|few|NA
CAIRVRDTTGELFF
TGTGCCATCAGAGTCAGGGACACCACCGGGGAGCTGTTTTTT
>TRBV7-2|TRBJ1-6|NA|NA
CASSARQNINSPLHF
TGTGCCAGCAGCGCAAGACAGAACATTAATTCACCCCTCCACTTT
>TRBV5-4|TRBJ1-2|NA|NA
CASSNYPSHYGYTF
TGTGCCAGCAGCAATTATCCCTCCCACTACGGCTACACCTTC
>TRBV9|TRBJ2-1|NA|NA
CASNHVAGDEQFF
TGTGCCAGCAACCATGTCGCGGGTGATGAGCAGTTCTTC
>TRBV27|TRBJ2-3|NA|TRBD2
CASSYLAVGTDTQYF
TGTGCCAGCAGTTATCTAGCGGTTGGCACAGATACGCAGTATTTT
>TRBV19|TRBJ2-7|NA|NA
CASSKQWSSYEQYF
TGTGCCAGTAGTAAACAGTGGAGTTCCTACGAGCAGTACTTC
>TRBV6-5|TRBJ2-3|NA|NA
CASSPRGTRTDTQYF
TGTGCCAGCAGTCCGAGAGGGACCCGCACAGATACGCAGTATTTT
>TRBV13|TRBJ2-5|NA|TRBD2
CASSSLRGAQETQYF
TGTGCCAGCAGCTCCTTGCGGGGGGCCCAAGAGACCCAGTACTTC
>TRBV7-2|TRBJ1-4|NA|TRBD1
CASSWVTGTNEKLFF
TGTGCCAGCAGCTGGGTGACAGGGACTAATGAAAAACTGTTTTTT
>TRBV29-1|TRBJ2-7|NA|TRBD1
CSVEGSGQGIGEQYF
TGCAGCGTTGAGGGATCGGGACAGGGGATCGGGGAGCAGTACTTC
>TRBV5-1|TRBJ2-1|NA|NA
CASSYGGYNEQFF
TGCGCCAGCAGCTATGGGGGGTACAATGAGCAGTTCTTC
>TRBV7-2|TRBJ2-7|NA|TRBD1
CASSSNRGLTYEQYF
TGTGCCAGCAGCTCGAACAGGGGATTGACCTACGAGCAGTACTTC